This is a list of T cell receptor beta chains from one sample in a study of Ad26.COV2.S vaccination and SARS-CoV-2 variants. Assay used: immunoSEQ multiplex PCR; TCRdb lists only in-frame clones, some missing. The profile shows 350,000 to 600,000 clones, roughly nine tenths of them singletons. Sequencing used peripheral blood, obtained in a trial of Ad26.COV2.S vaccine versus placebo. The receptors originated from a person aged 18 to 59 who received the Ad26.COV2.S COVID-19 vaccine or a placebo. CDR3s include the opening cysteine and the closing phenylalanine or tryptophan. D genes are given only for firm matches. Clone size is given for some rows only: seen once, a few or many times, or a class if the clone is expanded.

CDR3aa,CDR3nt,v_gene,d_gene,j_gene,abundance
CASSLQGYEQYF,TGTGCCAGCAGTTTACAGGGTTACGAGCAGTACTTC,TRBV11-1,NA,TRBJ2-7,NA
CASRPGTGIYGYTF,TGTGCCAGTAGACCCGGGACAGGGATCTATGGCTACACCTTC,TRBV19,TRBD1,TRBJ1-2,NA
CASSYSTSYHNEQFF,TGTGCCAGCAGTTACTCGACTAGCTACCACAATGAGCAGTTCTTC,TRBV6-5,TRBD2,TRBJ2-1,once
CAWKGLTYGYTF,TGTGCCTGGAAGGGACTGACCTATGGCTACACCTTC,TRBV30,NA,TRBJ1-2,NA
CASSQGPGQGVGEQYF,TGTGCCAGCAGCCAAGGTCCAGGACAGGGAGTAGGCGAGCAGTACTTC,TRBV4-2,TRBD1,TRBJ2-7,NA
CAISDKRQGPSSYEQYF,TGTGCCATCAGTGACAAACGACAGGGGCCAAGCTCCTACGAGCAGTACTTC,TRBV10-3,TRBD1,TRBJ2-7,many
CASSRGRVAQYF,TGTGCCAGCAGTCGAGGACGGGTTGCCCAGTACTTC,TRBV6-2/TRBV6-3,NA,TRBJ2-5,NA
CASSLFGSYNEQFF,TGTGCCAGCAGCTTATTTGGCTCCTACAATGAGCAGTTCTTC,TRBV7-3,NA,TRBJ2-1,NA
CASSMELGRMNTEAFF,TGTGCCAGTAGTATGGAATTAGGACGGATGAACACTGAAGCTTTCTTT,TRBV19,NA,TRBJ1-1,NA
CASSYSGEYGYTF,TGTGCCAGCAGCTACTCGGGAGAGTATGGCTACACCTTC,TRBV7-9,NA,TRBJ1-2,NA
CASSPSGVGGQYF,TGTGCCAGCTCCCCCTCAGGGGTAGGAGGGCAGTACTTC,TRBV18,NA,TRBJ2-7,few
CASSQAGLAGETQYF,TGTGCCAGCAGTCAGGCGGGACTAGCGGGGGAGACCCAGTACTTC,TRBV6-5,TRBD2,TRBJ2-5,NA
CASSLAGGTYEQYF,TGTGCCAGCAGCTTAGCCGGAGGTACCTACGAGCAGTACTTC,TRBV7-9,NA,TRBJ2-7,NA
CASSVEGQGLAGELFF,TGTGCCAGCAGCGTAGAGGGACAGGGGTTGGCCGGGGAGCTGTTTTTT,TRBV9,TRBD1,TRBJ2-2,NA
CASSLASGAYNEQFF,TGTGCCAGCAGCTTAGCTAGCGGGGCATACAATGAGCAGTTCTTC,TRBV7-2,TRBD2,TRBJ2-1,NA
CATSRGDRGGYTF,TGTGCCACCAGCAGAGGTGACAGGGGTGGCTACACCTTC,TRBV15,TRBD1,TRBJ1-2,NA
CASSHRGDNEQFF,TGTGCCAGCAGTCACCGGGGGGACAATGAGCAGTTCTTC,TRBV6-5,TRBD2,TRBJ2-1,NA
CASSPLGTANTEAFF,TGTGCCAGCTCACCATTAGGGACAGCGAACACTGAAGCTTTCTTT,TRBV18,TRBD1,TRBJ1-1,NA
CASSTWTSGGEQYF,TGTGCCAGCTCAACCTGGACTAGCGGGGGGGAGCAGTACTTC,TRBV18,TRBD2,TRBJ2-7,NA
CASSQGQIGYGYTF,TGCGCCAGCAGCCAAGGACAGATAGGCTATGGCTACACCTTC,TRBV4-3,NA,TRBJ1-2,NA
CASSMTGLGLQETQYF,TGTGCCAGTAGTATGACAGGGCTCGGTCTCCAAGAGACCCAGTACTTC,TRBV19,TRBD1,TRBJ2-5,NA
CASSQDIGDGNTIYF,TGCGCCAGCAGCCAAGATATCGGGGATGGAAACACCATATATTTT,TRBV4-1,NA,TRBJ1-3,NA
CASSAAVGRNTGELFF,TGTGCCAGCAGCGCCGCCGTAGGACGGAACACCGGGGAGCTGTTTTTT,TRBV9,NA,TRBJ2-2,NA
CATSGGYGYTF,TGTGCCACCAGTGGGGGGTATGGCTACACCTTC,TRBV24-1,NA,TRBJ1-2,NA
CASSQVLSYEQYF,TGTGCCAGCAGCCAAGTTCTCAGCTACGAGCAGTACTTC,TRBV3-1/TRBV3-2,NA,TRBJ2-7,NA
CASSQAREQFF,TGTGCCAGCAGCCAAGCTCGCGAGCAGTTCTTC,TRBV3-1/TRBV3-2,NA,TRBJ2-1,once
CAWSVHVRGEKLFF,TGTGCCTGGAGTGTACACGTCAGGGGGGAAAAACTGTTTTTT,TRBV30,TRBD1,TRBJ1-4,NA
CASSLRTSGRAPDTQYF,TGTGCCAGCAGTTTACGGACTAGCGGGAGGGCCCCCGATACGCAGTATTTT,TRBV27,TRBD2,TRBJ2-3,NA
CASSPSGTSSYEQYF,TGTGCCAGCAGCCCATCCGGGACTAGCTCCTACGAGCAGTACTTC,TRBV7-2,TRBD2,TRBJ2-7,NA
CASSPGPLGLASMGEQFF,TGTGCCAGCAGCCCCGGCCCCCTAGGACTTGCTTCAATGGGAGAGCAGTTCTTC,TRBV7-9,NA,TRBJ2-1,NA
CASSLGVNEQFF,TGTGCCAGCAGTTTAGGGGTGAATGAGCAGTTCTTC,TRBV12-3/TRBV12-4,NA,TRBJ2-1,NA
CASSQTGTGGSGNTIYF,TGTGCCAGCAGCCAAACCGGGACAGGAGGCTCTGGAAACACCATATATTTT,TRBV3-1/TRBV3-2,TRBD1,TRBJ1-3,NA
CAISTGQLFSGNTIYF,TGTGCCATCTCAACGGGCCAGCTTTTCTCTGGAAACACCATATATTTT,TRBV10-3,NA,TRBJ1-3,NA
CSVEGGVNPTYGYTF,TGCAGCGTTGAGGGGGGCGTGAATCCAACCTATGGCTACACCTTC,TRBV29-1,NA,TRBJ1-2,NA
CASSLGFGAAGAGYTF,TGCGCCAGCAGCTTGGGATTTGGTGCTGCCGGGGCCGGCTACACCTTC,TRBV5-1,NA,TRBJ1-2,NA
CASSQDLAGLYGYTF,TGCGCCAGCAGCCAAGATCTAGCGGGGCTCTATGGCTACACCTTC,TRBV4-3,NA,TRBJ1-2,NA
CASSYLPGQGTANEKLFF,TGTGCCAGCAGCTACTTACCGGGACAGGGGACGGCTAATGAAAAACTGTTTTTT,TRBV6-2/TRBV6-3,TRBD1,TRBJ1-4,NA
CAWSGAGVTPLHF,TGTGCCTGGAGCGGGGCAGGGGTCACACCCCTCCACTTT,TRBV30,NA,TRBJ1-6,NA
CASRYPRVGANVLTF,TGTGCCAGCAGGTACCCCAGGGTCGGGGCCAACGTCCTGACTTTC,TRBV7-2,NA,TRBJ2-6,NA
CASSLATSQTPAFF,TGTGCCAGCAGCTTGGCCACATCCCAGACGCCAGCTTTCTTT,TRBV5-4,NA,TRBJ1-1,few
CASSYSRTARGRDYNEQFF,TGTGCCAGCAGTTACTCGAGAACCGCAAGAGGCAGGGATTACAATGAGCAGTTCTTC,TRBV6-2/TRBV6-3,NA,TRBJ2-1,NA
CASSLPRSTQYF,TGTGCCAGCAGTTTACCCCGGAGTACGCAGTATTTT,TRBV28,NA,TRBJ2-3,few
CASSYSQGSPHETQYF,TGTGCCAGCAGTTACTCACAAGGGTCCCCCCATGAGACCCAGTACTTC,TRBV6-5,NA,TRBJ2-5,NA